The 27 T cell receptor beta chains reported below all come from one sample, sequenced in a study of response to subunit inactivated influenza vaccine. TCRdb processed the RT-PCR reads anew with MiXCR; each CDR3 protein has one entry. Among 800,000 or so distinct CDR3 sequences listed, 21% were seen once. The material sequenced was PBMCs from blood, taken 4 to 6 days after vaccination. The origin of the receptors is a man aged 50 or older who received an inactivated influenza vaccine.

This clonotype was counted ten times or more. V usage is TRBV11-2 and J usage is TRBJ2-3; D is undetermined. The germline V gene encodes CDR1 SGHAT and CDR2 FQNNGV. V was trimmed by 5 bases and J by 2 bases, leaving 26 bases between them. The CDR3 extends over 19 amino acids. The CDR3 sequence: CASSASVPRSPSNTDTQYF. The CDR3 DNA sequence: TGTGCCAGCAGCGCATCAGTTCCGCGAAGCCCGTCGAACACAGATACGCAGTATTTT.

This clonotype was observed a handful of times. The CDR3: CAIRDRGGYTF. The CDR3 coding sequence is TGTGCCATCAGAGACAGGGGCGGCTACACCTTC. The V gene is TRBV6-6, the J gene TRBJ1-2; 8 nucleotides agree with TRBD1. J lost 8 bases, V lost 10 bases, and 6 bases had no gene match. Germline CDR1 is MNHNY and CDR2 is SVGAGI (reference sequence). The CDR3 sequence is 11 residues long.

This clonotype was picked up a small number of times. The V and J genes are TRBV7-9 and TRBJ2-2; D gene uncertain. V was cut by 0 bases and J by 6 bases, with 11 bases left in between. Germline V gives CDR1 SEHNR, CDR2 FQNEAQ (reference sequence). The CDR3 consists of 15 residues. The CDR3 coding sequence is TGTGCCAGCAGCTTAGCGTATCTCTTGGCCGGGGAGCTGTTTTTT. Translated: CASSLAYLLAGELFF.

This chain uses TRBV7-2 with TRBJ2-5; D is ambiguous. The CDR3 spans 16 residues. V dropped 3 bases and J dropped 6 bases, with 20 bases sitting between them. Looked up from germline, CDR1 is SGHTA and CDR2 is FQGNSA. The CDR3 sequence is CASSFLNSVIRQTQYF. In nucleotides, the CDR3 is TGTGCCAGCAGCTTTTTGAACTCGGTGATTCGGCAGACCCAGTACTTC.

In its sample, this clonotype was seen a few times. The chain joins TRBV10-3 to TRBJ1-1; D gene unclear. Trimming cost V 3 bases and J 5 bases, with 7 bases left between them. The CDR3 spans 12 residues. CDR1 is ENHRY, CDR2 SYGVKD, per germline. CDR3 sequence (DNA): TGTGCCATCAGTGATGAGGGAACTGAAGCTTTCTTT. This sequence encodes CAISDEGTEAFF.

The chain carries TRBV2 and TRBJ1-6; no definite D call. Germline assignment: CDR1 SNHLY and CDR2 FYNNEI. Trimming took 2 bases from V and 6 from J, leaving 11 bases between them. The CDR3 has 15 amino acids. The CDR3 here is CASSEFDNSNSPLHF. The CDR3 nucleotides read TGTGCCAGCAGTGAATTTGACAACAGTAATTCACCCCTCCACTTT. Looking up the rest from reference TRBV2 and TRBJ1-6 gives the full variable domain: EPEVTQTPSHQVTQMGQEVILRCVPISNHLYFYWYRQILGQKVEFLVSFYNNEISEKSEIFDDQFSVERPDGSNFTLKIRSTKLEDSAMYFCASSEFDNSNSPLHFGNGTRLTVT.

This clonotype was seen many times. This chain links TRBV12-3 or TRBV12-4 with TRBJ2-3; 11 bases align to TRBD2. The CDR3 is 15 residues long. V lost 2 bases, J lost 4 bases, and 2 bases stayed unmatched. The CDR3 DNA reads as TGTGCCAGCAGTTTAACTAGCGGGAGTCCAGATACGCAGTATTTT. Translated, it gives CASSLTSGSPDTQYF.

This clonotype was seen many times. V is TRBV20-1 and J is TRBJ2-3; no definite D call. The CDR3 is 12 amino acids. The V end was cut by 6 bases, the J end by 6 bases, with 13 bases between. CDR1 is DFQATT, CDR2 SNEGSKA, per germline (reference sequence). CDR3 in amino acids: CSATYGLDTQYF. CDR3 DNA: TGCAGTGCCACTTATGGGTTGGATACGCAGTATTTT.

This clonotype was recorded a few times. The chain uses TRBV6-1 and TRBJ1-5; D not resolved. Trimming took off 5 bases at V and 9 bases at J, with 14 bases between the two ends. Germline loops: CDR1 MNHNS, CDR2 SASEGT. This CDR3 is built from 13 residues. As DNA, the CDR3 is TGTGCCAGCAGTCGCACACAGTCTCTGCCCCAGCATTTT. Protein sequence: CASSRTQSLPQHF.

The chain has TRBV27 and TRBJ2-3; D call uncertain. CDR1 MNHEY and CDR2 SMNVEV come from the germline V gene (reference sequence). V was trimmed by 0 bases and J by 4 bases, leaving 5 bases between them. There are 13 residues in the CDR3. CDR3 bases: TGTGCCAGCAGTTTATCGGTTCCAGATACGCAGTATTTT. Encoded protein: CASSLSVPDTQYF.

The V gene is TRBV28, the J gene TRBJ2-1; D might be TRBD2 (6 bases). Deletions cut 3 bases from V and 7 bases from J, with 13 bases between. The CDR3 spans 14 residues. Germline values: CDR1 MDHEN, CDR2 SYDVKM. CDR3 protein: CASSFRIAGNEQFF. CDR3 sequence (DNA): TGTGCCAGCAGTTTTCGTATTGCGGGGAATGAGCAGTTCTTC.

This clonotype was observed many times. The J gene is TRBJ2-1, the V gene TRBV7-2; D tentatively fits TRBD1 or TRBD2 (5 bases each). V lost 1 base and J lost 5, with 12 bases in between. Germline V gene sequence: CDR1 SGHTA, CDR2 FQGNSA. The CDR3 contains 15 residues. The CDR3 coding sequence is TGTGCCAGCAGCTTAGTTATCGGGGCAGACAATGAGCAGTTCTTC. It is translated as CASSLVIGADNEQFF.

The chain links TRBV4-3 to TRBJ1-2; 8 nucleotides match TRBD1. This CDR3 is 15 amino acids long. Losses at the gene ends were 0 bases for V and 4 bases for J; bases not matched to a gene: 4. Per the germline V gene, CDR1 is LGHNA and CDR2 is YSLEER. The CDR3 here is CASSQEGQALYGYTF. CDR3 DNA sequence: TGCGCCAGCAGCCAAGAGGGACAGGCCCTCTATGGCTACACCTTC.

This clonotype was found a few times. This chain joins TRBV7-8 and TRBJ2-1, with TRBD2 as a possible D gene (6 bases). Trimming left V 6 bases short and J 5 bases short, with 11 bases between. This CDR3 is 13 amino acids long. Germline lookup yields CDR1 SGHVS and CDR2 FQNEAQ. For the CDR3, the DNA is TGTGCCAGCAGTATAGCGGTCCACAATGAGCAGTTCTTC. Translation gives CASSIAVHNEQFF.

Only a few counts were recorded for this clonotype. The chain couples TRBV7-2 to TRBJ2-4; D is possibly TRBD2 (6 bases). V shed 5 bases and J shed 1 base, with 15 bases lying between them. Germline V gene sequence: CDR1 SGHTA, CDR2 FQGNSA. The CDR3 has 16 amino acids. As DNA, the CDR3 is TGTGCCAGCAGCCCAGTCGGGGGTCTTGCCAAAAACATTCAGTACTTC. Protein sequence: CASSPVGGLAKNIQYF.

The V and J genes are TRBV7-8 and TRBJ2-7; 8 nucleotides match TRBD1. The CDR3 is 15 residues long. CDR1 and CDR2 from the germline V gene are SGHVS and FQNEAQ. The trim removed 5 bases at V and 7 bases at J, leaving 13 bases unmatched. In nucleotides, the CDR3 is TGTGCCAGCAGCATAGACCCGGGACAGGACCGGGAGCAGTACTTC. It codes for CASSIDPGQDREQYF. The entire variable domain, with the rest obtained from reference TRBV7-8 and TRBJ2-7, is as follows: GAGVSQSPRYKVAKRGQDVALRCDPISGHVSLFWYQQALGQGPEFLTYFQNEAQLDKSGLPSDRFFAERPEGSVSTLKIQRTQQEDSAVYLCASSIDPGQDREQYFGPGTRLTVT.

This clonotype was recorded a few times. V and J are TRBV5-1 and TRBJ2-5; D may match TRBD1 or TRBD2 (5 bases each). The germline gives CDR1 SGHRS, CDR2 YFSETQ. This CDR3 spans 16 amino acids. The ends were cut back, 3 bases at V and 4 bases at J, with 19 bases in the middle. The CDR3 nucleotides read TGCGCCAGCAGCTCAGCTCCTAGGGGTGCGGGAGAGACCCAGTACTTC. Translating gives CASSSAPRGAGETQYF.

In this sample, this clonotype turned up a few times. This could be a read error, since a much larger clone is one nucleotide away. The rearrangement joins TRBV6-5 to TRBJ1-1; weak D call: TRBD1 (6 bases). The V end was cut by 2 bases, the J end by 10 bases, with 8 bases between. Germline values: CDR1 MNHEY, CDR2 SVGAGI. This CDR3 has 11 amino acids. Here the CDR3 DNA reads TGTGCCAGCAGTTACGAGGGGGGAGCTTTCTTT. This translates into CASSYEGGAFF.

This chain links TRBV30 with TRBJ2-7, with D perhaps assigned TRBD1 or TRBD2 (5 bases each). This CDR3 has 13 amino acids. Trimming stripped 2 bases from V and 3 bases from J, with 11 bases between. Germline CDR1 GTSNPN, CDR2 SVGIG (reference sequence). This CDR3 reads CAWSLGDVYEQYF. CDR3 in DNA: TGTGCCTGGAGTCTGGGGGACGTCTACGAGCAGTACTTC.

This chain links TRBV7-9 with TRBJ2-7, with unresolved D. Germline V CDR1 and CDR2: SEHNR, FQNEAQ (reference sequence). With 5 bases removed from V and 3 bases from J, the gap between germline ends came to 11 bases. The CDR3 has 13 amino acids. CDR3 amino acids: CASSPTQIYEQYF. In nucleotides, the CDR3 is TGTGCCAGCAGCCCAACCCAGATCTACGAGCAGTACTTC.

The V and J genes are TRBV29-1 and TRBJ2-1, with TRBD2 matching over 10 bases. The CDR3 totals 13 residues. Germline loops: CDR1 SQVTM, CDR2 ANQGSEA. With 6 bases clipped from V and 8 bases from J, the junction kept 7 bases outside the gene matches. In DNA form, the CDR3 reads TGCAGCGTCGAACTAGCGGGACGGGATGAGCAGTTCTTC. As protein: CSVELAGRDEQFF.

A few counts support this clonotype. The chain has TRBV7-2 and TRBJ2-4; 11 positions match TRBD1. V lost 2 bases, J lost 8 bases, and 11 bases stayed unmatched. CDR3 size: 17 residues. Germline CDR1 reads SGHTA; CDR2 reads FQGNSA. The CDR3 sequence is CASSLMSMGQGGYIQYF. The CDR3 region has the DNA TGTGCCAGCAGCTTAATGTCTATGGGACAGGGGGGATACATTCAGTACTTC. The full variable domain, its missing parts supplied by reference TRBV7-2 and TRBJ2-4, is GAGVSQSPSNKVTEKGKDVELRCDPISGHTALYWYRQSLGQGLEFLIYFQGNSAPDKSGLPSDRFSAERTGGSVSTLTIQRTQQEDSAVYLCASSLMSMGQGGYIQYFGAGTRLSVL.

Many counts were recorded for this clonotype. The chain is built from TRBV6-2 or TRBV6-3 and TRBJ1-5; D remains unclear. Trimming took off 2 bases at V and 1 base at J, with 15 bases between the two ends. The CDR3 spans 17 residues. In germline, CDR1 is MNHEY, CDR2 SVGEGT. CDR3 loop: CASSYPNPGRSNQPQHF. CDR3 sequence (DNA): TGTGCCAGCAGTTACCCTAACCCGGGGAGAAGCAATCAGCCCCAGCATTTT.

The chain uses TRBV18 and TRBJ2-5; no clear D gene. V dropped 2 bases and J dropped 6 bases, with 7 bases sitting between them. The CDR3 covers 12 residues. Germline CDR1 is KGHSH and CDR2 is LQKENI. The CDR3 region is CASSPEEQTQYF. The CDR3 DNA reads as TGTGCCAGCTCACCAGAGGAGCAGACCCAGTACTTC.

The chain uses TRBV27 and TRBJ2-2; D not certain. Germline V CDR1 and CDR2: MNHEY, SMNVEV (reference sequence). The V and J ends lost 0 bases and 5 bases respectively, with 19 bases between them. This CDR3 is 18 amino acids long. The CDR3 loop is CASSLSTVWQSRTGELFF. CDR3 DNA: TGTGCCAGCAGTTTATCGACTGTGTGGCAGTCGCGGACCGGGGAGCTGTTTTTT.

This clonotype was counted ten times or more. J is TRBJ2-7 and V is TRBV29-1; D perhaps matches TRBD1 (6 bases). Germline loops: CDR1 SQVTM, CDR2 ANQGSEA. The germline V and J ends were trimmed by 8 bases and 0 bases, with 11 bases remaining between them. This CDR3 is 12 amino acids long. CDR3 bases: TGCAGCATAACAGGGCGCTCCTACGAGCAGTACTTC. Amino acids: CSITGRSYEQYF.

The V call is TRBV20-1, the J call TRBJ1-6; D is ambiguous. Trimming cost V 6 bases and J 2 bases, with 17 bases left between them. This CDR3 has 16 amino acids. Germline lookup yields CDR1 DFQATT and CDR2 SNEGSKA (reference sequence). Here the CDR3 reads CSAQKTEDAYNSPLHF. DNA for the CDR3: TGCAGTGCCCAAAAGACTGAAGACGCCTATAATTCACCCCTCCACTTT.